This T cell receptor beta chain was observed in a study of blood T cell repertoires in COVID-19. Adults between roughly 18 and 89 years of age took part from 24 US areas. Two negative PCRs, clearance, or symptom resolution had been documented for recovered Cohort 3 donors. Germline CDR1 and CDR2: PRHDT and FYEKMQ (reference sequence). Trimming pared 2 bases from V and 7 bases from J, leaving 15 bases between. CDR3 length: 15 amino acids. The data were produced by immunoSEQ multiplex PCR, yet TCRdb's version contains in-frame clones alone and is incomplete. The sample carries a few hundred thousand clones, roughly 85% recorded once.

Sequencing was performed on PBMCs or T cells enriched from blood (not recorded which). The genes are TRBV13 and TRBJ2-1, with a possible D match to TRBD2 (5 bases). This TCR came from a man aged 35 to 55 who had recovered from COVID-19. The CDR3: CASSLRGTPLNEQFF. The DNA of the CDR3 is TGTGCCAGCAGCTTACGGGGAACCCCTCTGAATGAGCAGTTCTTC.